The 13 T cell receptor beta chains reported below all come from one sample, sequenced in a study of tumor-infiltrating lymphocytes in primary liver carcinoma. A constant-region primer served to make TCR beta cDNA from about 0.5 ug total RNA. Each TCR beta library was derived from three nested multiplex PCR rounds that employed slightly modified ARM-PCR. Two initial PCR rounds of about 10 cycles each paired TRBV1-TRBV30 forward primers with a C-beta reverse primer. Via MiXCR, TCRdb re-called the multiplex PCR reads, giving one row per CDR3 protein. The repertoire holds 250,000 to 400,000 distinct CDR3 sequences, with less than 75% as singletons. The authors took blood RNA from unsorted whole blood and also extracted germline DNA. The sequenced sample was peripheral blood. The receptor source for this set is a man aged 35-49 years with primary liver carcinoma and hepatitis B virus infection.

In this sample, this clonotype turned up a few times. The V call is TRBV6-2 or TRBV6-3, the J call TRBJ2-1; 9 bases line up with TRBD1. This CDR3 is built from 17 residues. The V gene's germline CDR1 is MNHEY and CDR2 SVGEGT. V shed 6 bases, J shed 0 bases, and the junction held 9 bases outside the gene matches. CDR3 protein: CASREGQGRSSYNEQFF. For the CDR3, the DNA is TGTGCCAGCAGGGAGGGACAGGGCCGGAGCTCCTACAATGAGCAGTTCTTC.

The chain has TRBV7-8 and TRBJ2-2; 8 nucleotides line up with TRBD1. With V trimmed by 4 bases and J by 1 base, 11 bases remained unmatched. This CDR3 is built from 18 residues. Germline assignment: CDR1 SGHVS and CDR2 FQNEAQ. CDR3 loop: CASSYTPLGTGNTGELFF. CDR3 nucleotide sequence: TGTGCCAGCAGCTATACCCCTTTGGGGACAGGGAACACCGGGGAGCTGTTTTTT.

This rearrangement joins TRBV11-1 to TRBJ2-2; D is unresolved. Germline V gene lookup returns CDR1 SGHAT and CDR2 FQDESV (reference sequence). V lost 5 bases to trimming and J lost 4 bases, with 14 bases between them. The CDR3 runs to 15 residues. The CDR3, as DNA: TGTGCCAGCAGCATATTTCGGTGGTCCACCGGGGAGCTGTTTTTT. The encoded protein is CASSIFRWSTGELFF.

This clonotype came up a few times. The chain uses TRBV28 and TRBJ1-6; D gene uncertain. Trimming shortened V by 6 bases and J by 4 bases, and 13 bases separated the two germline ends. The CDR3 extends over 15 amino acids. Germline V gene data show CDR1 as MDHEN and CDR2 as SYDVKM. The CDR3 loop is CASSYESVYNSPLHF. The CDR3 nucleotides are TGTGCCAGCAGCTATGAGAGCGTTTATAATTCACCCCTCCACTTT.

This clonotype was observed a few times. The rearrangement links TRBV12-5 to TRBJ1-2; no reliable D call. CDR3 length equals 12 residues. The V end was cut by 0 bases, the J end by 8 bases, with 7 bases between. Looked up from germline, CDR1 is LGHNT and CDR2 is FRNRAP. CDR3 sequence reads: CASGLVIEGYTF. CDR3 coding DNA: TGTGCTAGTGGTTTGGTAATAGAAGGCTACACCTTC.

As regards this clonotype: Germline and junction disagree at one end, which may indicate a read error. The V and J genes are TRBV12-3 or TRBV12-4 and TRBJ1-3; D gene ambiguous. The CDR3 runs to 19 residues. This CDR3 reads CANRRPGIPDQSSGNTIYF. CDR3 bases: TGTGCCAACCGTCGGCCGGGCATCCCGGACCAAAGCTCTGGAAATACCATATATTTT.

The chain is built from TRBV12-3 or TRBV12-4 and TRBJ2-2, with unresolved D. There are 12 residues in the CDR3. Trimming took 8 bases from V and 4 from J, leaving 8 bases between them. CDR3 amino acids: CASGPLTGELFF. In nucleotides, the CDR3 is TGTGCCAGCGGCCCCCTCACCGGGGAGCTGTTTTTT.

Turning to this clonotype: An end of the junction differs from the germline gene, which may be a read error. This chain links TRBV4-2 with TRBJ1-1; D perhaps matches TRBD1 (5 bases). This CDR3 spans 14 amino acids. Germline V gene sequence: CDR1 LGHNA, CDR2 YNFKEQ. DNA for the CDR3: TGTACCAGCAGCCAACGAGGGGTGAACACTGAAGCTTTCTTC. This encodes CTSSQRGVNTEAFF.

With respect to this clonotype: Possible read error: a much larger clone is one base away. V gene TRBV4-3 combines with J gene TRBJ1-4, with no clear D. Germline CDR1 and CDR2: LGHNA and YSLEER. This CDR3 comprises 15 residues. For the CDR3, the DNA is TGCGCCAGCAGCCCAGACGGGGTGCGGCATGAGAAACTGTTTTTT. Protein sequence: CASSPDGVRHEKLFF.

On this clonotype itself: It may be a read error: a sequence one base away is much more abundant. V gene TRBV6-2 or TRBV6-3 combines with J gene TRBJ2-7, with 7 bases fitting TRBD1. V trimming: 6 bases; J trimming: 2 bases; junction bases outside the gene matches: 10. Per germline, CDR1 MNHEY and CDR2 SVGEGT. CDR3 size: 15 residues. The CDR3 DNA reads as TGTGCCAGCAGACTGCCGGGACAGAGGGCCTACGAGCAGTACTTC. Its protein is CASRLPGQRAYEQYF.

In the case of this clonotype: Without the conserved terminal phenylalanine or tryptophan, this CDR3 likely stems from a read error. V is TRBV4-3 and J is TRBJ1-2; 7 bases match TRBD1. From germline, CDR1 is LGHNA and CDR2 YSLEER. The CDR3 runs to 14 residues. The CDR3 DNA reads as TGCGCCAGCGGCCAAGAAACCAGGGGGGATGGCTACACCTCC. The encoded protein is CASGQETRGDGYTS.

Note on this clonotype: Given a much more abundant clone one base away, this may be a read error. The chain couples TRBV12-3 or TRBV12-4 to TRBJ1-2; D ambiguous. The length of the CDR3 is 13 residues. V was trimmed by 5 bases and J by 6 bases, leaving 13 bases between them. In nucleotides, the CDR3 is TGTGCCAGCAGTCCGTGGGATCCCCATGGCTACACCTTC. Its translation is CASSPWDPHGYTF.

On this clonotype: A much bigger clone sits one base away, suggesting this may be a read error. This rearrangement joins TRBV12-3 or TRBV12-4 to TRBJ1-5; D is uncertain. This CDR3 spans 16 amino acids. Trimming took 3 bases from V and 1 from J, leaving 13 bases between them. CDR3 region: CASSLGIAESNQPQHF. The CDR3 DNA sequence: TGTGCCAGCAGTTTGGGGATTGCAGAAAGCAATCAGCCCCAGCATTTT.